This T cell receptor beta chain was recorded in a study of sequential checkpoint blockade in melanoma. Study-wide background: Arm A got nivolumab then ipilimumab; arm B the reverse, 1:1.

This table comes from immunoSEQ multiplex PCR, and its TCRdb copy is limited to in-frame clones, with some not included. Among 16,000 or so clones listed, 80% were seen once. As to treatment: randomized to nivolumab then ipilimumab (arm A) or the reverse (arm B). None of the patients previously received DNA-damaging chemotherapy. Sorted cells were live CD3+CD8+, lacking CD19 and CD56, from PBMCs. This CDR3 is built from 16 residues. CDR1 and CDR2 (germline): SQVTM, ANQGSEA. Trimming took off 5 bases at V and 2 bases at J, with 22 bases between the two ends. The clonotype originates from a human donor with melanoma. The chain recombines TRBV29-1 with TRBJ2-7, with a weak D call TRBD1 (5 bases). The sample consisted of CD8+ T cells sorted from blood (inferred from file names), taken from a patient given nivolumab and ipilimumab in sequence. CDR3: CSVRNQGFPDPYEQYF. The CDR3 coding sequence is TGCAGCGTTCGGAATCAGGGCTTTCCCGACCCCTACGAGCAGTACTTC.